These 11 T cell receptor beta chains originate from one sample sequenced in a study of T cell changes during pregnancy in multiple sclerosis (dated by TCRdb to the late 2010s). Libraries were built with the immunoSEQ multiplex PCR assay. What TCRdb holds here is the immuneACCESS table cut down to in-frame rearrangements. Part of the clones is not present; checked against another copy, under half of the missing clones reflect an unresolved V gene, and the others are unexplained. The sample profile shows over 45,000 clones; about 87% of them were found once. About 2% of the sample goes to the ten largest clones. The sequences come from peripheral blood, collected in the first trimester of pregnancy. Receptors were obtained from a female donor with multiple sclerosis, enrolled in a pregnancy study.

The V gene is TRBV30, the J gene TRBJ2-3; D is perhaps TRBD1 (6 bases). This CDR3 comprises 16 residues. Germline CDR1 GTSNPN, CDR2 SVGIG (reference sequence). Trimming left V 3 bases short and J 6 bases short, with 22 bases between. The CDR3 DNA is TGTGCCTGGAGCACCTTTTGGGCAGGGGCCGGGGATACGCAGTATTTT. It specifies CAWSTFWAGAGDTQYF. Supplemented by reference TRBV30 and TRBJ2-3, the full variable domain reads SQTIHQWPATLVQPVGSPLSLECTVEGTSNPNLYWYRQAAGRGLQLLFYSVGIGQISSEVPQNLSASRPQDRQFILSSKKLLLSDSGFYLCAWSTFWAGAGDTQYFGPGTRLTVL.

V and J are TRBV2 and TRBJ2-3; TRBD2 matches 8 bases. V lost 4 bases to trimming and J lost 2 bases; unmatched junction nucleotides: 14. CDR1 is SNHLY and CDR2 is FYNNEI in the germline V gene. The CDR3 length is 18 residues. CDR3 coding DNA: TGTGCCAGCAGTGGAGGGGTTCGTAGCGGGGAGCACACAGATACGCAGTATTTT. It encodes CASSGGVRSGEHTDTQYF.

For the CDR3, the DNA is TGTGCCTGGAGTGTACGCAGGGGAAGTGGAAACACCATATATTTT. It translates to CAWSVRRGSGNTIYF. The J gene is TRBJ1-3, the V gene TRBV30; TRBD1 is a possible D gene (6 bases). The CDR3 covers 15 residues. In germline, CDR1 is GTSNPN, CDR2 SVGIG (reference sequence). V lost 0 bases to trimming and J lost 3 bases, with 12 bases between them.

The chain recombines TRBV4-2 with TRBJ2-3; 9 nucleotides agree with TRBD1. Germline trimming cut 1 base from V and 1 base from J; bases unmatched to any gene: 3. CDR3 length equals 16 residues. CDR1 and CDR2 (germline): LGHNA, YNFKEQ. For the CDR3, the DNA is TGTGCCAGCAGCCAAGGGGGACAGGGCGGCACAGATACGCAGTATTTT. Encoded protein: CASSQGGQGGTDTQYF.

The CDR3 protein is CASRGTGGDSPLHF. In nucleotides, the CDR3 is TGTGCCAGCAGGGGGACAGGGGGCGATTCACCCCTCCACTTT. The chain uses TRBV2 and TRBJ1-6; TRBD1 matches 12 bases. The junction had 2 bases not matched to a gene; V was cut back by 6 bases and J by 8 bases. Germline V gene data show CDR1 as SNHLY and CDR2 as FYNNEI. This CDR3 contains 14 residues.

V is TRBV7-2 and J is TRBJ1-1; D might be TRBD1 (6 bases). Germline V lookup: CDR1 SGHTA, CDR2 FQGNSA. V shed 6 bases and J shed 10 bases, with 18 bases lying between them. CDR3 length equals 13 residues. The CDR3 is CASSPRQELGAFF. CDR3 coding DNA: TGTGCCAGCAGTCCTAGACAGGAATTGGGAGCTTTCTTT. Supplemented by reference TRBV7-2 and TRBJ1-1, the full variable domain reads GAGVSQSPSNKVTEKGKDVELRCDPISGHTALYWYRQSLGQGLEFLIYFQGNSAPDKSGLPSDRFSAERTGGSVSTLTIQRTQQEDSAVYLCASSPRQELGAFFGQGTRLTVV.

CDR3 in DNA: TGTGCCAGCAGCCCTGGAGGGGTCAGCTCTGGAAACACCATATATTTT. Protein product: CASSPGGVSSGNTIYF. The rearrangement links TRBV5-6 to TRBJ1-3, with D possibly matching TRBD1 (5 bases). The germline V gene has CDR1 SGHDT and CDR2 YYEEEE. CDR3 size: 16 residues. V dropped 4 bases and J dropped 0 bases, with 14 bases sitting between them.

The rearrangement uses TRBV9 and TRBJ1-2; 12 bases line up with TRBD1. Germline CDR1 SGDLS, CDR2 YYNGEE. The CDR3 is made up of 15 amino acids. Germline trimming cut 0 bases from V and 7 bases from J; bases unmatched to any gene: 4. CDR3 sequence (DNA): TGTGCCAGCAGCGTAGTGGGACAGGGGGCTGGTGGCTACACCTTC. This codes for CASSVVGQGAGGYTF.

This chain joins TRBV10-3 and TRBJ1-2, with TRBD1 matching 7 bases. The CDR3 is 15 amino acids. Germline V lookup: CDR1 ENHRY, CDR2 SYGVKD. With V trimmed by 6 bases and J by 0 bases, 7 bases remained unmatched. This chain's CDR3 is CAISVQGQANYGYTF. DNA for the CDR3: TGTGCCATCAGCGTCCAAGGACAGGCTAACTATGGCTACACCTTC.

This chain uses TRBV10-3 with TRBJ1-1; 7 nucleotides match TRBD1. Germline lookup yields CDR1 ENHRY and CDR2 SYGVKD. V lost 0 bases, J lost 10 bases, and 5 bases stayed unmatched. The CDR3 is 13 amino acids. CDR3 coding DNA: TGTGCCATCAGTGAGTCATACAGGGGAGTAGCTTTCTTT. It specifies CAISESYRGVAFF.

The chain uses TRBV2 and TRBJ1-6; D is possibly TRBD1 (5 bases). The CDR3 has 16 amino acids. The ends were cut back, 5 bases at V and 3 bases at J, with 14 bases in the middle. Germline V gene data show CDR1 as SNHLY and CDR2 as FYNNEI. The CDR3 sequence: CASSKRGGNYNSPLHF. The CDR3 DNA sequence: TGTGCCAGCAGTAAGAGGGGAGGTAACTATAATTCACCCCTCCACTTT.